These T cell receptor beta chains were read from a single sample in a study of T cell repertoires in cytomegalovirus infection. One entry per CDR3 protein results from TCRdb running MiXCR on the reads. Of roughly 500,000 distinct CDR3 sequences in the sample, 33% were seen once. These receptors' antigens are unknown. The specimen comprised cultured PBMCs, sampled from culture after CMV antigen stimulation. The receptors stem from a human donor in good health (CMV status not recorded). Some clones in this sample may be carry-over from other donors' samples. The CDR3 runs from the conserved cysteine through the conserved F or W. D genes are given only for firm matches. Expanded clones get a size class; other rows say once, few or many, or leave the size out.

TGCGCCAGCAGCCAAAGTGGCAGCGTTGAAACTTTCTTT	CASSQSGSVETFF	-	-	TRBV4-1	TRBJ1-1
TGTGCCACCAGCAGAGTTGGAGGCCTATTTTTCAGCACAGATACGCAGTATTTT	CATSRVGGLFFSTDTQYF	-	-	TRBV15	TRBJ2-3
TGTGCCAGAAGCTTGGCTAGCAATGAGCAGTTCTTC	CARSLASNEQFF	-	-	TRBV5-3	TRBJ2-1
TGCAGTGCTTCCCCCGGGACACCCAACACTGAAGCTTTCTTT	CSASPGTPNTEAFF	few	-	TRBV20-1	TRBJ1-1
TGTGCCAGCAAGGGCAGGGGAATAGTTGGGGCCAACGTCCTGACTTTC	CASKGRGIVGANVLTF	-	-	TRBV28	TRBJ2-6
TGTGCCAGCAGCTTAAGGGTGGTGGTGGGATTGAACACTGAAGCTTTCTTT	CASSLRVVVGLNTEAFF	-	-	TRBV7-2	TRBJ1-1
TGTGCCAGCAGCTTAGAGGGGCTCGGCACCGGGGAGCTGTTTTTT	CASSLEGLGTGELFF	-	-	TRBV7-2	TRBJ2-2
TGTGCCAGCAGTGAATATGGGGGGGGACAATCGTACAATGAGCAGTTCTTC	CASSEYGGGQSYNEQFF	few	-	TRBV6-1	TRBJ2-1
TGTGCCAGCAGCTACGGACAGGGAGGAGAGCAGTACTTC	CASSYGQGGEQYF	many	TRBD1	TRBV7-2	TRBJ2-7
TGCGCCAGCAGCCAAGATCGACTAGCGGAATCATCTACCTACGAGCAGTACTTC	CASSQDRLAESSTYEQYF	few	TRBD2	TRBV4-1	TRBJ2-7
TGTGCCAGCAGTCACTCCTACGAGCAGTACTTC	CASSHSYEQYF	few	-	TRBV6-2/TRBV6-3	TRBJ2-7
TGCGCCAGCAGCCAAGATCGGGGTAGGGCTCGGAACACTGAAGCTTTCTTT	CASSQDRGRARNTEAFF	many	-	TRBV4-1	TRBJ1-1
TGTGCCAGCAGTTACTCAGATTCACCCCTCCACTTT	CASSYSDSPLHF	-	-	TRBV6-5	TRBJ1-6
TGTGCCAGCAGCCTCAACTTAGCGGGACAAGAGACCCAGTACTTC	CASSLNLAGQETQYF	-	TRBD2	TRBV7-9	TRBJ2-5
TGTGCCAGCAGCCCCCAGAAGCGGGCTGAAAATGAGCAGTTCTTC	CASSPQKRAENEQFF	-	-	TRBV7-8	TRBJ2-1
TGTGCCAGCAGACCGGGACTAGCGGGAGTCGAGCAGTACTTC	CASRPGLAGVEQYF	-	TRBD2	TRBV6-2/TRBV6-3	TRBJ2-7
TGTGCCAGCAGCTTATCCCTCTCGCAGCCCCAGCATTTT	CASSLSLSQPQHF	few	-	TRBV7-2	TRBJ1-5
TGTGCCAGCAGCCAAGATATAGGCCAAGATACGCAGTATTTT	CASSQDIGQDTQYF	few	-	TRBV14	TRBJ2-3
TGTGCCAGCAGCTCTACCGGGACAGACCAAGAGACCCAGTACTTC	CASSSTGTDQETQYF	few	TRBD1	TRBV6-6	TRBJ2-5
TGTGCCAGCAGCTTAATTACAGGGTCGGATGAGCAGTTCTTC	CASSLITGSDEQFF	few	-	TRBV7-2	TRBJ2-1
TGCGCCAGCAGTCAATACAGGACAGGGGGAGGTTTGCTCCACGAGCAGTACTTC	CASSQYRTGGGLLHEQYF	-	TRBD1	TRBV23-1	TRBJ2-7
TGCAGCGTTGCTCAAACAGGGGCCACAGATACGCAGTATTTT	CSVAQTGATDTQYF	-	TRBD1	TRBV29-1	TRBJ2-3
TGTGCCAGCAGCTTAGCCGCCGTGAGCACAGATACGCAGTATTTT	CASSLAAVSTDTQYF	many	-	TRBV7-2	TRBJ2-3
TGTGCCAGCAGTTCTGGGCAGGGAGAGTTCTTC	CASSSGQGEFF	-	-	TRBV6-2/TRBV6-3	TRBJ2-1
TGTGCCAGCAGTTCCCGGGACTTCGCTAACACAGATACGCAGTATTTT	CASSSRDFANTDTQYF	-	-	TRBV12-3/TRBV12-4	TRBJ2-3
TGTGCCAGCAGTGACGAAGCGGGAGAGGTAGATACGCAGTATTTT	CASSDEAGEVDTQYF	once	TRBD2	TRBV2	TRBJ2-3
TGTGCCAGCGATTTTGTGGGACAGCGGGAAGCTTTCTTT	CASDFVGQREAFF	few	TRBD1	TRBV28	TRBJ1-1
TGTGCCAGCAGTCCCCAGGCGGGGGCCGGCAATCAGCCCCAGCATTTT	CASSPQAGAGNQPQHF	-	-	TRBV28	TRBJ1-5
TGTGCCAGCAGTTTCGCGGCAACTAACTATGGCTACACCTTC	CASSFAATNYGYTF	many	-	TRBV28	TRBJ1-2
TGTGCCAGCAGTTCCCCCACGGGACGGTTGAGAGGTACGCAGTATTTT	CASSSPTGRLRGTQYF	few	-	TRBV28	TRBJ2-3
TGTGCCAGCAGCTTAGTACCTCTCAGGAGTGGTGAGCAGTTCTTC	CASSLVPLRSGEQFF	-	-	TRBV7-6	TRBJ2-1
TGTGCCAGCAGACCAACAACAGGGGACCAGCATTTT	CASRPTTGDQHF	-	TRBD1	TRBV28	TRBJ1-5
TGTGCCAGCAGGGGGGCGGGACCGAGCACAGATACGCAGTATTTT	CASRGAGPSTDTQYF	few	-	TRBV7-2	TRBJ2-3
TGTGCCACCAGTGGTGGGACTAGCGGGAGGATAGGGAATGAGCAGTTCTTC	CATSGGTSGRIGNEQFF	-	TRBD2	TRBV24-1	TRBJ2-1
TGTGCCACCAGCAGGCTACAGGGGGCAGATATCACCGGGGAGCTGTTTTTT	CATSRLQGADITGELFF	many	TRBD1	TRBV15	TRBJ2-2
TGCGCCAGCAGCTTGGCCAAGCTAGCGGGAGTGGCCGGGGAGCTGTTTTTT	CASSLAKLAGVAGELFF	-	TRBD2	TRBV5-1	TRBJ2-2
TGCGCCAGCAGCCAAGGGGGGGTCGAGCAGTACTTC	CASSQGGVEQYF	few	-	TRBV4-1	TRBJ2-7
TGTGCCAGCTCACCAAGCGGGAGCGAGACCCAGTACTTC	CASSPSGSETQYF	-	TRBD2	TRBV18	TRBJ2-5
TGTGCCAGCCTGTTACCTAGCGGGATTCAAGAGACCCAGTACTTC	CASLLPSGIQETQYF	few	TRBD2	TRBV18	TRBJ2-5
TGCAGTGCTTTTTGGGACAGGGACAATGAGCAGTTCTTC	CSAFWDRDNEQFF	once	TRBD1	TRBV20-1	TRBJ2-1
TGCAGTGCTTGGACAGGGGACGGGAGTCAGCCCCAGCATTTT	CSAWTGDGSQPQHF	-	TRBD1	TRBV20-1	TRBJ1-5
TGTGCCAGCAGCTTAGGGGTTAAGACTGAAGCTTTCTTT	CASSLGVKTEAFF	few	-	TRBV7-2	TRBJ1-1
TGCGCCAGCAGCCAAGATGGACGGGGGTCAAGCTCCTACAATGAGCAGTTCTTC	CASSQDGRGSSSYNEQFF	-	-	TRBV4-3	TRBJ2-1
TGTGCCAGCAGGCCACTAGCGAGTACCTACGAGCAGTACTTC	CASRPLASTYEQYF	-	TRBD2	TRBV7-8	TRBJ2-7
TGTGCCAGCAGTTTCCGGGGGAGGGATTGGTACTTC	CASSFRGRDWYF	-	TRBD2	TRBV28	TRBJ2-5
TGCAGTGCTAGAGTCTGGGCGGAAGCTGCAACTAATGAAAAACTGTTTTTT	CSARVWAEAATNEKLFF	few	-	TRBV20-1	TRBJ1-4
TGTGCCAGCAGCTCAGTCACTCCGGGAGCCTTGAATGAGCAGTTCTTC	CASSSVTPGALNEQFF	-	-	TRBV27	TRBJ2-1
TGTGCCAGCAAGACAGGGATGACTGAAGCTTTCTTT	CASKTGMTEAFF	few	TRBD1	TRBV27	TRBJ1-1
TGTGCCAGCAACCAAGCAAACACTGAAGCTTTCTTT	CASNQANTEAFF	few	-	TRBV6-2/TRBV6-3	TRBJ1-1
TGTGCCAGCAGCAACCCCGGACTAGCGGGATCCCAATACAATGAGCAGTTCTTC	CASSNPGLAGSQYNEQFF	few	TRBD2	TRBV6-2/TRBV6-3	TRBJ2-1
TGCAGCGTAGCCGAAATGGGACAGGGTATTCCCTACGAGCAGTACTTC	CSVAEMGQGIPYEQYF	few	TRBD1	TRBV29-1	TRBJ2-7
TGTGCCAGCAGCCGGTTTGCCGGGGCCAACGTCCTGACTTTC	CASSRFAGANVLTF	few	-	TRBV7-9	TRBJ2-6
TGCGCCAGCAGTGAAACGGGGCGGGTGAGCAATGAGCAGTTCTTC	CASSETGRVSNEQFF	-	-	TRBV10-2	TRBJ2-1
TGTGCCAGCAGCTCGGGACTGATCCCTTACGAGCAGTACTTC	CASSSGLIPYEQYF	few	-	TRBV7-2	TRBJ2-7
TGTGCCAGCAGCCTCAACTTGGACAGGGGGTATACGCAGTATTTT	CASSLNLDRGYTQYF	few	TRBD1	TRBV7-2	TRBJ2-3